This T cell receptor (beta chain) was sequenced for a study of blood T cell repertoires in COVID-19. Study summary: Samples came from the United States, Italy and Spain, spanning acute and convalescent COVID-19. The analysed material was cDNA or gDNA that came from T cells, B-cell-depleted T cells, or PBMCs.

In its sample, this clone was seen once. In the study's own analysis: Estimates of nucleated cell counts were drawn from the amplification of reference gene primers. Assay: immunoSEQ multiplex PCR; the TCRdb copy retains only in-frame clones and omits some. The DNA was the basis for D and trimming; V, J and clone size are from that table. Counted here are 60,000 or so clones, 78% occurring once; the ten biggest clones make up around 5%. The TCR originated in a human donor in a cohort sampled during active COVID-19. The sample was peripheral blood.

CDR3 loop: CASRQGYGPEAFF. CDR3 nucleotides: TGTGCCAGCAGGCAGGGGTACGGTCCTGAAGCTTTCTTT. V is TRBV12-3 or TRBV12-4 and J is TRBJ1-1; maybe TRBD1 (6 bases). CDR3 length equals 13 residues. The ends were cut back, 6 bases at V and 6 bases at J, with 14 bases in the middle.